Presented here are 15 T cell receptor beta chains from one specimen sequenced in a study of T cells in Graves' hyperthyroidism and ophthalmopathy. Amplified TCR beta CDR3 regions derived from RNA transcripts. When the TCR CDR3 underwent first-round RT-PCR, the HTBI primer set was used. Using its own MiXCR run on the multiplex PCR reads, TCRdb lists one record per CDR3 protein. The sample has around 500,000 distinct CDR3 sequences, about 15% seen once. Sequences were obtained from blood. The receptors derive from a woman in her forties with Graves' hyperthyroidism.

The chain combines TRBV6-1 with TRBJ2-7, with TRBD1 matching 9 bases. Trimming removed 7 bases from V and 3 bases from J; junction bases left unmatched: 7. This CDR3 has 14 residues. Germline lookup yields CDR1 MNHNS and CDR2 SASEGT. The CDR3 spells CASTWTGDSYEQYF. The CDR3 region has the DNA TGTGCCAGCACCTGGACAGGGGATAGCTACGAGCAGTACTTC.

The table lists this clonotype with many counts. This CDR3 is CATSEGQKGETQYF. The CDR3 bases are TGTGCCACCAGTGAGGGACAAAAGGGGGAGACCCAGTACTTC. The V call is TRBV24-1, the J call TRBJ2-5; weak D call: TRBD1 (6 bases). This CDR3 has 14 amino acids. Trimming took 4 bases from V and 5 from J, leaving 13 bases between them. CDR1 and CDR2 (germline): KGHDR, SFDVKD.

In its sample, this clonotype was seen many times. The chain carries TRBV4-1 and TRBJ2-1; tentative D call: TRBD1 (5 bases). The CDR3 consists of 15 residues. Germline CDR1 and CDR2: MGHRA and YSYEKL. Trimming cost V 1 base and J 4 bases, with 11 bases left between them. CDR3 protein: CASSQGPAGYNEQFF. The CDR3 nucleotides are TGCGCCAGCAGCCAAGGACCGGCAGGGTACAATGAGCAGTTCTTC.

This clonotype was seen a handful of times. V usage is TRBV19 and J usage is TRBJ1-1; TRBD1 might be the D (5 bases). The CDR3 is 13 amino acids. The germline V gene has CDR1 LNHDA and CDR2 SQIVND (reference sequence). The V end lost 7 bases, the J end lost 0 bases, and 9 bases lay between the germline ends. The CDR3 is CASIARVNTEAFF. The CDR3 bases are TGTGCCAGTATTGCCAGGGTGAACACTGAAGCTTTCTTT.

This clonotype was detected many times. This chain links TRBV12-3 or TRBV12-4 with TRBJ1-6, with 7 bases fitting TRBD1. The CDR3 totals 14 residues. Losses at the gene ends were 8 bases for V and 7 bases for J; bases not matched to a gene: 8. As DNA, the CDR3 is TGTGCCAGCGGGGCGGGACAGCGAAATTCACCCCTCCACTTT. The encoded protein is CASGAGQRNSPLHF.

This clonotype was detected ten times or more. This chain joins TRBV5-1 and TRBJ2-7, with D possibly TRBD1 on 7 matching bases. V shed 4 bases and J shed 6 bases, with 20 bases lying between them. CDR3 size: 15 residues. Per germline, CDR1 SGHRS and CDR2 YFSETQ. Here the CDR3 reads CASSPGGQGNPEQYF. The CDR3 bases are TGCGCCAGCAGCCCAGGGGGGCAGGGGAACCCCGAGCAGTACTTC.

The chain links TRBV4-1 to TRBJ1-1, with D tentatively TRBD1 (6 bases). From germline, CDR1 is MGHRA and CDR2 YSYEKL. The CDR3 is made up of 15 amino acids. Trimming took off 4 bases at V and 0 bases at J, with 12 bases between the two ends. CDR3 nucleotides: TGCGCCAGCAGCCCCTCGGGGGGGCTGAACACTGAAGCTTTCTTT. Amino acids: CASSPSGGLNTEAFF.

This clonotype was observed at least ten times. V usage is TRBV6-1 and J usage is TRBJ1-5; tentative D call: TRBD1 (6 bases). V was pared by 6 bases and J by 1 base, with 10 bases between. From germline, CDR1 is MNHNS and CDR2 SASEGT. The CDR3 runs 14 residues. The CDR3 loop is CASRRTDSNQPQHF. Written as DNA, the CDR3 is TGTGCCAGCAGACGGACAGACAGCAATCAGCCCCAGCATTTT.

The chain uses TRBV6-7 and TRBJ2-7; no clear D gene. TRBV6-7 is given ORF status, its function remaining uncertain. Trimming left V 7 bases short and J 4 bases short, with 20 bases between. The CDR3 spans 15 residues. This chain's CDR3 is CASISGVLKIYEQYF. As DNA, the CDR3 is TGTGCCAGCATCAGTGGGGTCCTGAAGATATACGAGCAGTACTTC.

This clonotype was found many times. The chain couples TRBV20-1 to TRBJ2-7; TRBD2 matches at 7 bases. V was pared by 4 bases and J by 0 bases, with 9 bases of the junction left unmatched. The CDR3 is made up of 15 amino acids. Looked up from germline, CDR1 is DFQATT and CDR2 is SNEGSKA (reference sequence). The CDR3 region is CSAKNLAESSYEQYF. In nucleotides, the CDR3 is TGCAGTGCTAAGAATCTAGCGGAGAGCTCCTACGAGCAGTACTTC.

This clonotype was detected many times. The rearrangement uses TRBV3-1 and TRBJ1-1, with 7 bases matching TRBD1. The V gene end was trimmed by 4 bases and the J gene end by 4 bases; junction bases not matched to a gene: 3. Germline CDR1 reads LGHDT; CDR2 reads YNNKEL (reference sequence). The CDR3 has 13 residues. This CDR3 is CASSPNRGTEAFF. CDR3 sequence (DNA): TGTGCCAGCAGCCCCAACAGGGGCACTGAAGCTTTCTTT. Full variable domain (rest looked up from reference TRBV3-1 and TRBJ1-1): DTAVSQTPKYLVTQMGNDKSIKCEQNLGHDTMYWYKQDSKKFLKIMFSYNNKELIINETVPNRFSPKSPDKAHLNLHINSLELGDSAVYFCASSPNRGTEAFFGQGTRLTVV.

This clonotype was counted many times. This rearrangement joins TRBV12-3 or TRBV12-4 to TRBJ2-7; 8 nucleotides line up with TRBD1. The J segment lost 5 bases and the V segment lost 2 bases, leaving 8 bases of the junction unmatched. CDR3 length: 15 amino acids. The chain's CDR3 is CASSLRRQGNHEQYF. Here the CDR3 DNA reads TGTGCCAGCAGTTTAAGGAGACAGGGGAACCACGAGCAGTACTTC.

This clonotype was observed at least ten times. CDR3 residues: CASNLGGANTGELFF. Here the CDR3 DNA reads TGTGCCAGCAATTTAGGCGGAGCGAACACCGGGGAGCTGTTTTTT. V and J are TRBV2 and TRBJ2-2, with D uncertain. This CDR3 comprises 15 residues. Germline lookup yields CDR1 SNHLY and CDR2 FYNNEI. The V gene lost 7 bases and the J gene lost 0 bases, with 12 bases spanning the gap.

This clonotype was seen repeatedly, ten times or more. This sequence joins TRBV28 and TRBJ2-7, with TRBD2 identical over 9 bases. V was pared by 6 bases and J by 2 bases, with 14 bases of the junction left unmatched. CDR1 MDHEN and CDR2 SYDVKM come from the germline V gene. This CDR3 is built from 17 residues. The CDR3 DNA sequence: TGTGCCAGCAGCTCAGTCCCCCTAGCGGGATCACCCTACGAGCAGTACTTC. This encodes CASSSVPLAGSPYEQYF.

This clonotype was detected ten times or more. The V gene is TRBV30, the J gene TRBJ2-1, with D unclear. CDR3 length: 13 amino acids. Trimming took off 0 bases at V and 8 bases at J, with 11 bases between the two ends. Germline CDR1 reads GTSNPN; CDR2 reads SVGIG (reference sequence). The CDR3: CAWSVRWADEQFF. CDR3 coding DNA: TGTGCCTGGAGTGTACGATGGGCTGATGAGCAGTTCTTC.